A single sample gave rise to the 4 T cell receptor beta chains below, sequenced in a study of blood T cell repertoires in COVID-19 (TCRdb year 2020). Preparation of the library involved the immunoSEQ multiplex PCR assay. TCRdb provides this immuneACCESS table in a form limited to in-frame rearrangements. Some clones are lacking; in checked studies, under half of them reflect an unresolved V gene, and why the rest are absent is not known. For this sample there are some 300,000 clones; roughly nine tenths appear just once. The ten largest account for less than 2% of the sample. Source material: peripheral blood. All receptors come from a woman aged 25 to 39 with COVID-19, enrolled during active disease.

V is TRBV7-2 and J is TRBJ1-1, with 12 bases lining up with TRBD1. The J segment lost 4 bases and the V segment lost 0 bases, leaving 3 bases of the junction unmatched. Germline CDR1 and CDR2: SGHTA and FQGNSA. The CDR3 extends over 16 amino acids. Written as DNA, the CDR3 is TGTGCCAGCAGCTTAGCCGGGGACAGGGGGCGCACTGAAGCTTTCTTT. Translating it yields CASSLAGDRGRTEAFF. Based on the CDR3 plus reference TRBV7-2 and TRBJ1-1, the full variable domain is GAGVSQSPSNKVTEKGKDVELRCDPISGHTALYWYRQSLGQGLEFLIYFQGNSAPDKSGLPSDRFSAERTGGSVSTLTIQRTQQEDSAVYLCASSLAGDRGRTEAFFGQGTRLTVV.

This chain joins TRBV2 and TRBJ2-1, with D perhaps TRBD1 (5 bases). The germline V and J ends were trimmed by 6 bases and 3 bases, with 12 bases remaining between them. The CDR3 is 14 residues long. Germline V gene data show CDR1 as SNHLY and CDR2 as FYNNEI. This CDR3 is CASRRTLNYNEQFF. For the CDR3, the DNA is TGTGCCAGCAGACGGACACTAAACTACAATGAGCAGTTCTTC.

This rearrangement joins TRBV7-2 to TRBJ2-2, with 7 bases aligning to TRBD2. This CDR3 region has 15 residues. V was clipped by 3 bases and J by 4 bases; unmatched bases: 5. Germline V gene lookup returns CDR1 SGHTA and CDR2 FQGNSA. This CDR3 reads CASSFVREGTGELFF. In nucleotides, the CDR3 is TGTGCCAGCAGCTTCGTCAGGGAGGGCACCGGGGAGCTGTTTTTT. The entire variable domain, with the rest obtained from reference TRBV7-2 and TRBJ2-2, is as follows: GAGVSQSPSNKVTEKGKDVELRCDPISGHTALYWYRQSLGQGLEFLIYFQGNSAPDKSGLPSDRFSAERTGGSVSTLTIQRTQQEDSAVYLCASSFVREGTGELFFGEGSRLTVL.

The genes are TRBV27 and TRBJ1-1; 7 nucleotides line up with TRBD1. Trimming took 6 bases from V and 5 from J; bases not matched to a gene: 9. This CDR3 is built from 14 residues. From germline, CDR1 is MNHEY and CDR2 SMNVEV (reference sequence). As DNA, the CDR3 is TGTGCCAGCAGCAAAAGGGGGCTGGTTACTGAAGCTTTCTTT. Translated, it gives CASSKRGLVTEAFF.